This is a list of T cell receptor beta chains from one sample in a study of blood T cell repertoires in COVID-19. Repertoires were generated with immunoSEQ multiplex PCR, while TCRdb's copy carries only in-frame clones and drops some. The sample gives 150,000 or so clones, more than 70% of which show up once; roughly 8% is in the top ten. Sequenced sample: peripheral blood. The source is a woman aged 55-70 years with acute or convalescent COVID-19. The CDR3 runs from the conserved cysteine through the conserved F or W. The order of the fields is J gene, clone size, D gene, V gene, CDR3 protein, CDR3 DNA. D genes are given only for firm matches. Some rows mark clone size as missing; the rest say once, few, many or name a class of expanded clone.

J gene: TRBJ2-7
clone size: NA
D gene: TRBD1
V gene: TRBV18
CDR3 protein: CASSPTGGQGYEQYF
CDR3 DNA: TGTGCCAGCTCACCAACAGGGGGCCAAGGCTACGAGCAGTACTTC

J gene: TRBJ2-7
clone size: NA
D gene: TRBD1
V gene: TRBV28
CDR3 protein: CASSNRGNKPYEQYF
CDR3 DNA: TGTGCCAGCAGCAACAGGGGAAATAAGCCCTACGAGCAGTACTTC

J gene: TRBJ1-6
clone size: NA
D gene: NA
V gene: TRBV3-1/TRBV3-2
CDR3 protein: CASSQEGQGSTAGGTYNSPLHF
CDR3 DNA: TGTGCCAGCAGCCAAGAAGGGCAAGGAAGCACAGCGGGGGGTACCTATAATTCACCCCTCCACTTT

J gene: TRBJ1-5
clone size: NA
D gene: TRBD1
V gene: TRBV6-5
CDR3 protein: CAIAGSGGADQPQHF
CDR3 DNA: TGTGCCATCGCGGGGTCAGGGGGCGCCGATCAGCCCCAGCATTTT

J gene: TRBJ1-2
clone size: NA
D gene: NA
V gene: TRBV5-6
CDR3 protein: CASSSAQGYGYTF
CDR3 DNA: TGTGCCAGCAGCTCGGCACAGGGCTATGGCTACACCTTC

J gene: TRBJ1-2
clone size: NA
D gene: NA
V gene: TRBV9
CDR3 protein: CASSETGFGYTF
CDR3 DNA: TGTGCCAGCTCTGAAACCGGGTTTGGCTACACCTTC

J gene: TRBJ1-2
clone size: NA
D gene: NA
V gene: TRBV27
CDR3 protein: CASSAQVYGQGYTF
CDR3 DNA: TGTGCCAGCAGTGCACAGGTTTATGGTCAGGGCTACACCTTC

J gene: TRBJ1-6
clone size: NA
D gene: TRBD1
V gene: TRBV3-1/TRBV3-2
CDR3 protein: CASSRNSPGQGNSPLHF
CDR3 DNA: TGTGCCAGCAGCCGCAACTCCCCGGGACAGGGTAATTCACCCCTCCACTTT

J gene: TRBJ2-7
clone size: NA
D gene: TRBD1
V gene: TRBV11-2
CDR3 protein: CASSAGRGSSRYF
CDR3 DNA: TGTGCCAGCAGCGCGGGCAGGGGGTCTTCCAGGTACTTC

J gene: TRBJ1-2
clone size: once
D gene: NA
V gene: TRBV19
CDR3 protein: CASRLAGNYGYTF
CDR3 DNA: TGTGCCAGTAGACTGGCAGGGAACTATGGCTACACCTTC

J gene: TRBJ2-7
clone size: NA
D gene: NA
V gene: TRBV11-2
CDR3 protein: CASRVSHEQYF
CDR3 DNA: TGTGCCAGCAGGGTTAGCCACGAGCAGTACTTC

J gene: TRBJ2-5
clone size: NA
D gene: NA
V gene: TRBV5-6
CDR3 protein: CASSLDTREETQYF
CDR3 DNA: TGTGCCAGCAGCCTCGATACTAGGGAAGAGACCCAGTACTTC

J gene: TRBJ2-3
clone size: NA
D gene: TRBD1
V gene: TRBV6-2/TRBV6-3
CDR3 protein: CASSYPYRGHADTQYF
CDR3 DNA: TGTGCCAGCAGTTACCCTTACAGGGGGCATGCAGATACGCAGTATTTT

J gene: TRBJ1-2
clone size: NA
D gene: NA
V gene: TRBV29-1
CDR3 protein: CSAPQQVGYGYTF
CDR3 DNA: TGCAGCGCCCCCCAACAGGTTGGCTATGGCTACACCTTC

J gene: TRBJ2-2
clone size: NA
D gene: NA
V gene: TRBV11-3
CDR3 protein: CASGRQGLDTGELFF
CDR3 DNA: TGTGCCAGCGGGAGACAGGGACTGGACACCGGGGAGCTGTTTTTT

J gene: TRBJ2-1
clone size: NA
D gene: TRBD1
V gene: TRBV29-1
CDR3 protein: CSAGDRGNSPVQFF
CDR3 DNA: TGCAGCGCTGGGGACAGGGGAAATTCGCCGGTTCAGTTCTTC

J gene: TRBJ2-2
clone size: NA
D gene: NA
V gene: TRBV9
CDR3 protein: CASSPSGGLTAGELFF
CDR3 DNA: TGTGCCAGCAGCCCCAGTGGGGGACTGACGGCCGGGGAGCTGTTTTTT

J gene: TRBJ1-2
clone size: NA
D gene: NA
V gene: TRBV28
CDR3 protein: CASRNPNGAHYTF
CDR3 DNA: TGTGCCAGCAGAAACCCCAATGGGGCTCACTACACCTTC

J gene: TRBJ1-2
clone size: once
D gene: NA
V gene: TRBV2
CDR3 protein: CASSVLVSPTGGYTF
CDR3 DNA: TGTGCCAGCAGTGTACTGGTCTCCCCCACGGGGGGCTACACCTTC

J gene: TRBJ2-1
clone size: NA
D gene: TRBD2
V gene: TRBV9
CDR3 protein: CASSAGLAGYNEQFF
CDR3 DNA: TGTGCCAGCAGCGCTGGTCTAGCGGGGTACAATGAGCAGTTCTTC

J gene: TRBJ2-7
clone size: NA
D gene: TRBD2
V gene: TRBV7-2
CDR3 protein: CASSLAPLAGVSYEQYF
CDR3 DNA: TGTGCCAGCAGCTTAGCGCCACTAGCGGGGGTCTCCTACGAGCAGTACTTC

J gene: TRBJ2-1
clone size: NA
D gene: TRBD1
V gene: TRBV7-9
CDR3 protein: CASSLATGQGNHEQFF
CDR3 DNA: TGTGCCAGCAGCTTAGCGACTGGACAGGGAAATCATGAGCAGTTCTTC

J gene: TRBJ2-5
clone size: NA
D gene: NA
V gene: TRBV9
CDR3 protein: CASSVGGAGTQYF
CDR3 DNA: TGTGCCAGCAGCGTAGGAGGAGCTGGGACCCAGTACTTC

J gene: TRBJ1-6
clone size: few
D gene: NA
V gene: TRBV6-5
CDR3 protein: CASRTVYNSPLHF
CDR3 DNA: TGTGCCAGCAGGACAGTCTATAATTCACCCCTCCACTTT

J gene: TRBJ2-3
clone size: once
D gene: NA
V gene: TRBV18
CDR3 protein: CASSPGQGIDTQYF
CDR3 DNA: TGTGCCAGCTCACCAGGGCAGGGGATAGATACGCAGTATTTT

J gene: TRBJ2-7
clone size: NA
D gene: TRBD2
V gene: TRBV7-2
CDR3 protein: CASSLALAGGDQGEQYF
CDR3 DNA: TGTGCCAGCAGCTTAGCGCTAGCGGGGGGTGATCAAGGCGAGCAGTACTTC

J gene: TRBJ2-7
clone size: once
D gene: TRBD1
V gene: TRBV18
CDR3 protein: CASSPLPGTEKYEQYF
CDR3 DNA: TGTGCCAGCTCACCACTGCCCGGGACAGAAAAATACGAGCAGTACTTC

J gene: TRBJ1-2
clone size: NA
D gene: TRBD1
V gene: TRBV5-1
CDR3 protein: CASSQRTGGGNYGYTF
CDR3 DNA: TGCGCCAGCAGTCAACGGACAGGGGGCGGGAACTATGGCTACACCTTC

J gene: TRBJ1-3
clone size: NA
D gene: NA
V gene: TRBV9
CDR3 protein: CASSVTQEDTIYF
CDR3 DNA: TGTGCCAGCAGCGTGACCCAGGAGGACACCATATATTTT

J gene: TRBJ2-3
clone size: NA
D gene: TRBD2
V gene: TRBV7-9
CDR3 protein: CASSSQGLAGVLGGQYF
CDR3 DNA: TGTGCCAGCAGCTCTCAGGGACTAGCGGGGGTGCTAGGGGGGCAGTATTTT

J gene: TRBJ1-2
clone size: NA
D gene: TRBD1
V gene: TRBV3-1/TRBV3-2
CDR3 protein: CASSQDVPRDRGLFSEGYTF
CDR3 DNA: TGTGCCAGCAGCCAAGATGTCCCCCGCGACAGGGGGCTATTTTCTGAGGGCTACACCTTC

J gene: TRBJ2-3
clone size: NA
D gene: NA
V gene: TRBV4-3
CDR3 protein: CASSQGAPPFSGDTQYF
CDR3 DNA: TGCGCCAGCAGCCAAGGGGCGCCCCCTTTCTCGGGGGATACGCAGTATTTT

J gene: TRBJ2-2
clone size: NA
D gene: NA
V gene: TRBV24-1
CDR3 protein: CATSDLFGTGELFF
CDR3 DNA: TGTGCCACCAGTGATTTGTTCGGGACCGGGGAGCTGTTTTTT

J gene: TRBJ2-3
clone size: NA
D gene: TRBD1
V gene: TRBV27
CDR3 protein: CASSPGTVSTDTQYF
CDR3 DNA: TGTGCCAGCAGCCCCGGGACAGTTAGCACAGATACGCAGTATTTT

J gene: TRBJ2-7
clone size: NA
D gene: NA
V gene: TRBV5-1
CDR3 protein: CASSFMGLESTGVYEQYF
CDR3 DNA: TGCGCCAGCAGCTTTATGGGTCTAGAATCGACCGGCGTCTACGAGCAGTACTTC

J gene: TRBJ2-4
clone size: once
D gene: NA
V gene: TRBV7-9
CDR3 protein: CASSLTLGAKNIQYF
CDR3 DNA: TGTGCCAGCAGCTTGACTCTGGGTGCCAAAAACATTCAGTACTTC

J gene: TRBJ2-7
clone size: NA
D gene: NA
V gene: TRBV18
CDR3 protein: CASSEVEQYF
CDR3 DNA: TGTGCCAGCTCAGAGGTCGAGCAGTACTTC

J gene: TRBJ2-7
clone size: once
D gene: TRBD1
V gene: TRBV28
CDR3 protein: CASSFQDRYEQYF
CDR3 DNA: TGTGCCAGCAGTTTCCAGGACAGGTACGAGCAGTACTTC

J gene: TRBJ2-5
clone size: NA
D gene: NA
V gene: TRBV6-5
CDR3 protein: CASSYWEGGPFGTQYF
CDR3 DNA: TGTGCCAGCAGTTACTGGGAGGGGGGCCCCTTCGGGACCCAGTACTTC

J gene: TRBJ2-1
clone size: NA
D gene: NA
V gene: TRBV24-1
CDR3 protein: CATSDSGRKNNEQFF
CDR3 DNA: TGTGCCACCAGTGATTCGGGTAGGAAAAACAATGAGCAGTTCTTC

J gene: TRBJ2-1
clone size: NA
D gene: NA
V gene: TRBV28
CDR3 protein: CASSLSGLMSSYNEQFF
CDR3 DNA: TGTGCCAGCAGTTTATCTGGACTGATGAGCTCCTACAATGAGCAGTTCTTC

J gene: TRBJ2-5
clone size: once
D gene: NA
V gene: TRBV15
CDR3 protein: CATSRDFSRGTQYF
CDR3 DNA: TGTGCCACCAGCAGGGACTTCTCCAGGGGGACCCAGTACTTC

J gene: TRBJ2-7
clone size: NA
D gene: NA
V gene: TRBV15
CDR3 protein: CATSRATGYEQYF
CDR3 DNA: TGTGCCACCAGCAGAGCGACAGGCTACGAGCAGTACTTC

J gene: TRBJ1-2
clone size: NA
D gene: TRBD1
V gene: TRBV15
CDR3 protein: CATSKTGRNPNYGYTF
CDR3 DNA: TGTGCCACCAGCAAGACAGGGAGGAATCCCAACTATGGCTACACCTTC

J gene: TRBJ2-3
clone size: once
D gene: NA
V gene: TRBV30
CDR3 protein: CAWSVGTAGRTDTQYF
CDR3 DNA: TGTGCCTGGAGTGTAGGAACGGCGGGACGCACAGATACGCAGTATTTT

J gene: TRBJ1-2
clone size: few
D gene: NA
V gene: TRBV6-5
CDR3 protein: CASKVTGSNYGYTF
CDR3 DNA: TGTGCCAGCAAGGTTACAGGGTCTAACTATGGCTACACCTTC

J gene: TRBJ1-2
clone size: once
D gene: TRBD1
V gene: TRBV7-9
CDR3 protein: CASIGAGGSYGYTF
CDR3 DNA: TGTGCCAGCATCGGAGCAGGGGGTTCCTATGGCTACACCTTC

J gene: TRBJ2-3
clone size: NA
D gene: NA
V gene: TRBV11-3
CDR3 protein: CASSLPQQVSSTDTQYF
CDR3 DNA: TGTGCCAGCAGCTTACCTCAACAGGTCTCTAGCACAGATACGCAGTATTTT

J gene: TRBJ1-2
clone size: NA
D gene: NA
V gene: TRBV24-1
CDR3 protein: CATSPTTVAYGYTF
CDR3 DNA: TGTGCCACCAGTCCTACGACAGTCGCCTATGGCTACACCTTC

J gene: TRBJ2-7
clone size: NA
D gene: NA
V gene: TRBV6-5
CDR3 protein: CASIISGLEQYF
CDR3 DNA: TGTGCCAGCATAATCTCAGGGCTCGAGCAGTACTTC

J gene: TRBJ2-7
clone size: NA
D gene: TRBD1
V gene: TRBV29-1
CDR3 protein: CSVEALIRGLSEQYF
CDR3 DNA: TGCAGCGTTGAAGCCTTGATTAGGGGGCTCAGTGAGCAGTACTTC

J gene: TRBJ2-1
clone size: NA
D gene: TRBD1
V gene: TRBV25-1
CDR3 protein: CASSDRTGGANEQFF
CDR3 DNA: TGTGCCAGCAGTGATAGGACAGGGGGAGCCAATGAGCAGTTCTTC

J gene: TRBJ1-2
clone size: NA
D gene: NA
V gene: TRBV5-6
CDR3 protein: CATQLGRNRLANYGYTF
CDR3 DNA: TGTGCCACCCAGCTTGGAAGAAACAGATTAGCTAACTATGGCTACACCTTC

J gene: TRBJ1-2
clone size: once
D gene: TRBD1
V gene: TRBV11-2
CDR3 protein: CASSVGQGGIYGYTF
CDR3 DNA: TGTGCCAGCAGCGTAGGACAGGGCGGAATCTATGGCTACACCTTC